This T cell receptor (beta chain) was identified during a study of technical replicates of blood from several donors. TCRdb's table, derived via immunoSEQ multiplex PCR, lists solely in-frame clones and lacks some. The table lists 70,000 to 80,000 clones, around 92% of them singletons. Germline-derived CDR1 and CDR2 are SGHRS and YFSETQ. V gave up 1 base and J gave up 3 bases, with 2 bases separating them. This CDR3 has 11 residues. Specimen: T cells isolated from PBMCs. V is TRBV5-1 and J is TRBJ2-7; D gene ambiguous. The sequence was obtained from a human donor in good health. In DNA, the CDR3 is TGCGCCAGCAGCTTGCACTACGAGCAGTACTTC. Translation: CASSLHYEQYF. The variable domain in full, with the rest retrieved from reference TRBV5-1 and TRBJ2-7, is KAGVTQTPRYLIKTRGQQVTLSCSPISGHRSVSWYQQTPGQGLQFLFEYFSETQRNKGNFPGRFSGRQFSNSRSEMNVSTLELGDSALYLCASSLHYEQYFGPGTRLTVT.